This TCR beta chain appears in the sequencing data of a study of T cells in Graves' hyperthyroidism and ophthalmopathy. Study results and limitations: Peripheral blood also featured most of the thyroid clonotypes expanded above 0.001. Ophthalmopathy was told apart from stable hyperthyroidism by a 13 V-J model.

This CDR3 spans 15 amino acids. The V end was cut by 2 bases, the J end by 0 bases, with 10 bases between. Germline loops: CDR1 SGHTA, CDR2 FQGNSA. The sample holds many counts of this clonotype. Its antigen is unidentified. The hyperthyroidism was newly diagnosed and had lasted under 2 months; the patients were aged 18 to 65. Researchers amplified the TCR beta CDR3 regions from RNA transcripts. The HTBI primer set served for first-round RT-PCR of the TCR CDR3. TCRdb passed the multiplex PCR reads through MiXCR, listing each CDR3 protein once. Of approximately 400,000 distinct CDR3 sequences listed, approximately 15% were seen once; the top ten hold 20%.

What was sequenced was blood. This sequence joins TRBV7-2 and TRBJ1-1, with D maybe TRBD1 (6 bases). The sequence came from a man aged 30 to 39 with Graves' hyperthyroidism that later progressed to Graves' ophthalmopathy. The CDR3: CASSLLGAMNTEAFF. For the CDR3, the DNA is TGTGCCAGCAGCTTATTGGGGGCGATGAACACTGAAGCTTTCTTT.